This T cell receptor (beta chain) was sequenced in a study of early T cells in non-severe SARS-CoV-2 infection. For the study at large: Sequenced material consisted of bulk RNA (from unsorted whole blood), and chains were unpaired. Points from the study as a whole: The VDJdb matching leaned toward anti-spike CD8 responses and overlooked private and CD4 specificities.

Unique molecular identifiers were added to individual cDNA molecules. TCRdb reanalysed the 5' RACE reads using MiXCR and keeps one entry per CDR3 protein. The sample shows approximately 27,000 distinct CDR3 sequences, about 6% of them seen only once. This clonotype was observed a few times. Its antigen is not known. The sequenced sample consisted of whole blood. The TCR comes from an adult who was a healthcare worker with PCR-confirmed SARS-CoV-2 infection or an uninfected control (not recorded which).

The CDR3 is CASSSGLEGTQYF. The CDR3 DNA reads TGTGCCAGCAGCTCAGGACTAGAGGGGACCCAGTACTTC. The J gene is TRBJ2-5, the V gene TRBV7-6; 7 bases agree with TRBD2. Germline V CDR1 and CDR2: SGHVS, FNYEAQ. V was clipped by 4 bases and J by 7 bases; unmatched bases: 6. This CDR3 has 13 residues.